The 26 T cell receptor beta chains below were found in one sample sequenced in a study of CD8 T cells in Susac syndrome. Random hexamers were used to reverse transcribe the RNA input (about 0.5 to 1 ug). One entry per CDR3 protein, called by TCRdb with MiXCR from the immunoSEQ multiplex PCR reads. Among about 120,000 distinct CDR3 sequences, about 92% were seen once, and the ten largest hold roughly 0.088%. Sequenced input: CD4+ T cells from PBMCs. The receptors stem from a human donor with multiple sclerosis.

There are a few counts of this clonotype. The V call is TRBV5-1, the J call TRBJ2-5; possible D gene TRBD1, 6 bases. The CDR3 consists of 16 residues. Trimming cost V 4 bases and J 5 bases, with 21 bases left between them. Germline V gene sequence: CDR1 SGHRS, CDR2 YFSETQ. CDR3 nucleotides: TGCGCCAGCAGCGTAGGTGCGGCAGGGGAAGCGGAGACCCAGTACTTC. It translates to CASSVGAAGEAETQYF.

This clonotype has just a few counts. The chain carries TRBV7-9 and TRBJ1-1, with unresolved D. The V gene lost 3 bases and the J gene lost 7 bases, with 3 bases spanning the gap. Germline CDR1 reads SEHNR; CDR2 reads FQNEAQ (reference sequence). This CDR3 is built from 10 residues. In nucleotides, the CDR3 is TGTGCCAGCAGCTTGAGTGAAGCTTTCTTT. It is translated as CASSLSEAFF. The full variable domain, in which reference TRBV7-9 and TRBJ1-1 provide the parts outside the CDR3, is DTGVSQNPRHKITKRGQNVTFRCDPISEHNRLYWYRQTLGQGPEFLTYFQNEAQLEKSRLLSDRFSAERPKGSFSTLEIQRTEQGDSAMYLCASSLSEAFFGQGTRLTVV.

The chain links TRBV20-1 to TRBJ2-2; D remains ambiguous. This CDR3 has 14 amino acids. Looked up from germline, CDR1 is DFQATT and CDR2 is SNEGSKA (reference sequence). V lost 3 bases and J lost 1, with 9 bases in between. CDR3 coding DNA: TGCAGTGCTAGGGAGATGGGGAACACCGGGGAGCTGTTTTTT. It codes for CSAREMGNTGELFF.

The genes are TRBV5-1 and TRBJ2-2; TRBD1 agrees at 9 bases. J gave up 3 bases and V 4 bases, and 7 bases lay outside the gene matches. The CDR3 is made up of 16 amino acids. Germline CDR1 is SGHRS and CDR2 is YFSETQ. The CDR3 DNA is TGCGCCAGCAGCCTGGGGGACAGGGAGGACACCGGGGAGCTGTTTTTT. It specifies CASSLGDREDTGELFF. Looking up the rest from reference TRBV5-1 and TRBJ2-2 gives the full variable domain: KAGVTQTPRYLIKTRGQQVTLSCSPISGHRSVSWYQQTPGQGLQFLFEYFSETQRNKGNFPGRFSGRQFSNSRSEMNVSTLELGDSALYLCASSLGDREDTGELFFGEGSRLTVL.

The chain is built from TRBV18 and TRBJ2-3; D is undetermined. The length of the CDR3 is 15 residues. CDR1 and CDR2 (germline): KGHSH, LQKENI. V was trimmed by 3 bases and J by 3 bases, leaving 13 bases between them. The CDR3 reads CASSPGRATTDTQYF. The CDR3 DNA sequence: TGTGCCAGCTCACCTGGACGGGCGACTACAGATACGCAGTATTTT.

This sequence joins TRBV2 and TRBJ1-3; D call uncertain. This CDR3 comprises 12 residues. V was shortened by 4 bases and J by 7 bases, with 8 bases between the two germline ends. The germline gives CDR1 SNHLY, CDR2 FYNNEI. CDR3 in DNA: TGTGCCAGCAGTGGTGAAAGCAACACCATATATTTT. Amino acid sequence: CASSGESNTIYF.

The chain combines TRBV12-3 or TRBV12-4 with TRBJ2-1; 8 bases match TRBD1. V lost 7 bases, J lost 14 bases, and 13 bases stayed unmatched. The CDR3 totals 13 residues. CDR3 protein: CASTLGTGDGKFF. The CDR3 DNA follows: TGTGCCAGCACCCTCGGGACAGGCGATGGAAAGTTCTTC.

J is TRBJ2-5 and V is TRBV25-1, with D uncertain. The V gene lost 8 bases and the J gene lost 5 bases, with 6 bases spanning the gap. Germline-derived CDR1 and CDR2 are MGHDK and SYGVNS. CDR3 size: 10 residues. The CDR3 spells CASGRETQYF. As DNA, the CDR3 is TGTGCCAGCGGTAGGGAGACCCAGTACTTC.

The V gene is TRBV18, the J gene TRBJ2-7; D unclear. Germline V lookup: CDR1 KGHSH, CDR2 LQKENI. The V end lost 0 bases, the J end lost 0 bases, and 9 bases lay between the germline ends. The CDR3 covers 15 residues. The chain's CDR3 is CASSPPPHSSYEQYF. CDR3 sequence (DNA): TGTGCCAGCTCACCACCGCCCCACTCCTCCTACGAGCAGTACTTC. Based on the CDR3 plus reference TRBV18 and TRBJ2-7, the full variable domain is NAGVMQNPRHLVRRRGQEARLRCSPMKGHSHVYWYRQLPEEGLKFMVYLQKENIIDESGMPKERFSAEFPKEGPSILRIQQVVRGDSAAYFCASSPPPHSSYEQYFGPGTRLTVT.

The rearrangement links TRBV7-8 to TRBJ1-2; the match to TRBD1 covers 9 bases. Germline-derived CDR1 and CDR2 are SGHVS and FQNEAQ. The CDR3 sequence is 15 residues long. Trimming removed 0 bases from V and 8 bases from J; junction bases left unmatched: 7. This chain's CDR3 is CASSLAGTGGAGYTF. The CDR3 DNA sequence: TGTGCCAGCAGCTTAGCGGGAACAGGGGGCGCCGGCTACACCTTC.

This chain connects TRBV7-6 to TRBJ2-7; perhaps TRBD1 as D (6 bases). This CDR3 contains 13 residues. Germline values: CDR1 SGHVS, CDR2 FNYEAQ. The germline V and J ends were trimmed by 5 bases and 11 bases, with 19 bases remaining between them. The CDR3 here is CASSTYLGQMEYF. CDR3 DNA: TGTGCCAGCAGCACATACCTTGGACAGATGGAGTACTTC.

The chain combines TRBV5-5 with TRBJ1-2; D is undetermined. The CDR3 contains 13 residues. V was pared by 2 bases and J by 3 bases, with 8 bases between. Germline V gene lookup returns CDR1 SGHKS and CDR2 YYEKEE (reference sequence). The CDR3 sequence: CASSFKPDYGYTF. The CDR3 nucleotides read TGTGCCAGCAGCTTTAAGCCCGACTATGGCTACACCTTC.

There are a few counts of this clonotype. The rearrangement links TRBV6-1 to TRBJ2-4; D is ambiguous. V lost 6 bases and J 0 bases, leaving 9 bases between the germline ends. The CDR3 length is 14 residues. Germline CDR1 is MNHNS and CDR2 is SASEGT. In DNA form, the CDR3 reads TGTGCCAGCAGCCACAAGCTAGCCAAAAACATTCAGTACTTC. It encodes CASSHKLAKNIQYF.

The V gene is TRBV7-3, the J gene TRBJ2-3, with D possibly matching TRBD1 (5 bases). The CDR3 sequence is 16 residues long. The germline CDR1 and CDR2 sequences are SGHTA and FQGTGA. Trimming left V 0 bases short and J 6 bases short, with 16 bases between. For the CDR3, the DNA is TGTGCCAGCAGCTTAACGCTGGATGGGTCAGGGGATACGCAGTATTTT. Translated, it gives CASSLTLDGSGDTQYF. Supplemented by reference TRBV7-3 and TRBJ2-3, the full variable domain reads GAGVSQTPSNKVTEKGKYVELRCDPISGHTALYWYRQSLGQGPEFLIYFQGTGAADDSGLPNDRFFAVRPEGSVSTLKIQRTERGDSAVYLCASSLTLDGSGDTQYFGPGTRLTVL.

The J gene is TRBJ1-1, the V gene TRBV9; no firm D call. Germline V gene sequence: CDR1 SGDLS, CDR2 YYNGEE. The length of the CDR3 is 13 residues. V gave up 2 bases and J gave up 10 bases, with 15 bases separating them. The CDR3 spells CASSVDPKGVAFF. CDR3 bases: TGTGCCAGCAGCGTTGACCCCAAGGGAGTAGCTTTCTTT.

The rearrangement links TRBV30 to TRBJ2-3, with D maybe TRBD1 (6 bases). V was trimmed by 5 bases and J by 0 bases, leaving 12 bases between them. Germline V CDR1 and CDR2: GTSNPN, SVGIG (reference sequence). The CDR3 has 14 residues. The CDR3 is CAWGGSASTDTQYF. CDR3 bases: TGTGCCTGGGGGGGCAGTGCTAGCACAGATACGCAGTATTTT.

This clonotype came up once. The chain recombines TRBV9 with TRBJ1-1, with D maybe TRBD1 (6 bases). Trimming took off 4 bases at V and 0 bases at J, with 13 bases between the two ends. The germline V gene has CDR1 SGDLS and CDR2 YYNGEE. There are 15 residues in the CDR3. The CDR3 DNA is TGTGCCAGCAGCCCTCCGGGACACCTGAACACTGAAGCTTTCTTT. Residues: CASSPPGHLNTEAFF.

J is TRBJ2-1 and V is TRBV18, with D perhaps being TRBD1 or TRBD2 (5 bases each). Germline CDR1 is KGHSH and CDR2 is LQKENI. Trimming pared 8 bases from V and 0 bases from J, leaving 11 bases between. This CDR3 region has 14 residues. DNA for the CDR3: TGTGCCAGCCGGGACGGCGGCTCCTACAATGAGCAGTTCTTC. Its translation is CASRDGGSYNEQFF.

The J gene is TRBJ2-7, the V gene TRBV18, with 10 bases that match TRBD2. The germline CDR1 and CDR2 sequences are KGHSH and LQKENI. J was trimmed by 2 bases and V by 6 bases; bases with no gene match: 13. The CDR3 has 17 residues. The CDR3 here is CASSSGASGGGPYEQYF. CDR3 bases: TGTGCCAGCTCTTCCGGGGCTAGCGGGGGTGGCCCCTACGAGCAGTACTTC.

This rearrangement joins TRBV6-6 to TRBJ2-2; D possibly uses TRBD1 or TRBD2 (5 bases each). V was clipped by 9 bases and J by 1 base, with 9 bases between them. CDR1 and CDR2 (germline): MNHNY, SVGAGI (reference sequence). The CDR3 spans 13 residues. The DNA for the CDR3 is TGTGCCAGTGGGACGGTGAACACCGGGGAGCTGTTTTTT. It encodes CASGTVNTGELFF.

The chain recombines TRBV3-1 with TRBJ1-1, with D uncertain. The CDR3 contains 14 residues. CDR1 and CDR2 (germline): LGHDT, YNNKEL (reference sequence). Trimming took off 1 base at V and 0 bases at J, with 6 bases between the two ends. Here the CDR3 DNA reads TGTGCCAGCAGCCAAGCGGATTTGAACACTGAAGCTTTCTTT. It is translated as CASSQADLNTEAFF.

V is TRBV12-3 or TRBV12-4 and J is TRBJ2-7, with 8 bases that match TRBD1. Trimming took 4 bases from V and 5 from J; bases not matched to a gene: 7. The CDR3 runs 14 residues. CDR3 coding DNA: TGTGCCAGCAGTTCCGACAGGGGATTCAACGAGCAGTACTTC. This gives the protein CASSSDRGFNEQYF.

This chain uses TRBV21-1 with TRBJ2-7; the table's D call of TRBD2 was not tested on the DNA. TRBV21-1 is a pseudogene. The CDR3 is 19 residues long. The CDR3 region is CASRQKYSAGGPSSYEQYF. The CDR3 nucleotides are TGTGCCAGCAGGCAAAAATATTCAGCGGGGGGCCCCAGCTCCTACGAGCAGTACTTC.

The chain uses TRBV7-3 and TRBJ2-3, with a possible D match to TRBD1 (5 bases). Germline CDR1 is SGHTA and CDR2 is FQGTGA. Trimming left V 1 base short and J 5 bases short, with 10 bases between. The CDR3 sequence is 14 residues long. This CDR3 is CASSLNQRGDTQYF. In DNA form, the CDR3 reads TGTGCCAGCAGCTTAAATCAAAGGGGAGATACGCAGTATTTT.

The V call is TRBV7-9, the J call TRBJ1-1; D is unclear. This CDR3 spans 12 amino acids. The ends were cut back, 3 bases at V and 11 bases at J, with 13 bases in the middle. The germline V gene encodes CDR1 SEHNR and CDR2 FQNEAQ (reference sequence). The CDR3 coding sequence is TGTGCCAGCAGCTTGGAGACCAGTAGGGCTTTCTTT. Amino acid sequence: CASSLETSRAFF.

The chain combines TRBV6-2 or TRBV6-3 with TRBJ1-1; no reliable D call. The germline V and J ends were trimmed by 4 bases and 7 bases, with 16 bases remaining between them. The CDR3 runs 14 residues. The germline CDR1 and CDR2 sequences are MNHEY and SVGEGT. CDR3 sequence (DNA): TGTGCCAGCAGTTGGAGCTTTGGGAGGTATGAAGCTTTCTTT. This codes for CASSWSFGRYEAFF.